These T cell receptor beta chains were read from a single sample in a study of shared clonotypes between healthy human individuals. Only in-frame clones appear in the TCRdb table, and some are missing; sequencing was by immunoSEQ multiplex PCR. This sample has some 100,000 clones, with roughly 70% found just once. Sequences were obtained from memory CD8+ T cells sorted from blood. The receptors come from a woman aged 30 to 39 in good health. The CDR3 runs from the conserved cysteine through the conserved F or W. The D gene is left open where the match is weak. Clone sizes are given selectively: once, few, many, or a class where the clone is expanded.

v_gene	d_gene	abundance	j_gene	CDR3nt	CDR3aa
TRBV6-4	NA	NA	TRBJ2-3	TGTGCCAGCAGTGAAGCCAGGGGAGATACGCAGTATTTT	CASSEARGDTQYF
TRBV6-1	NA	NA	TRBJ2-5	TGTGCCAGCAGTCGCGCGGGCCAGTACTTC	CASSRAGQYF
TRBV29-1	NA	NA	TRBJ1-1	TGCAGCGGCTGGGGAGGACAGAACACTGAAGCTTTCTTT	CSGWGGQNTEAFF
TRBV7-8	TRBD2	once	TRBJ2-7	TGTGCCAGCAGCTTAGGCTCCGTGTGGGGCGGGAGGTCGCAGTACTTC	CASSLGSVWGGRSQYF
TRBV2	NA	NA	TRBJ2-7	TGTGCCAGCAGTCTAGTCTACGAGCAGTACTTC	CASSLVYEQYF
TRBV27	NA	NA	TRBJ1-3	TGTGCCAGCCTAGCAGGGGCTGGAAACACCATATATTTT	CASLAGAGNTIYF
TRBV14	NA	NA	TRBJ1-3	TGTGCCAGCAGCCAAGGAAACTTAGCAGGGTTTTGGACCTCTGGGGGAAACACCATATATTTT	CASSQGNLAGFWTSGGNTIYF
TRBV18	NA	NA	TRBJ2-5	TGTGCCAGCTCACCGACGGGAGTGGAGACCCAGTACTTC	CASSPTGVETQYF
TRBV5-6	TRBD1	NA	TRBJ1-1	TGTGCCAGCAGCTTCCACGACAGGGGGCACATGAACACTGAAGCTTTCTTT	CASSFHDRGHMNTEAFF
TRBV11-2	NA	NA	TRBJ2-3	TGTGCCAGCAGCCCCTCACGGGCAACTACAGATACGCAGTATTTT	CASSPSRATTDTQYF
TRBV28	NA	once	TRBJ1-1	TGTGCCAGCAGTTACGGGGCAAACACTGAAGCTTTCTTT	CASSYGANTEAFF
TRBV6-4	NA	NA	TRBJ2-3	TGTGCCAGCAGTGCTGGGGCAACCGACACAGATACGCAGTATTTT	CASSAGATDTDTQYF
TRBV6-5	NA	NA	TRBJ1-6	TGTGCCAGCAGTTACGGCGCGACTTCACCCCTCCACTTT	CASSYGATSPLHF
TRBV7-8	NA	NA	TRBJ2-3	TGTGCCAGCAGCTCCCCGGAGGGGCGGGGCCCAGATACGCAGTATTTT	CASSSPEGRGPDTQYF
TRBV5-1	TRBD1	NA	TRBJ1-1	TGCGCCAGCAGCCCTGGGACAGGGGGAAGGACCACTGAAGCTTTCTTT	CASSPGTGGRTTEAFF
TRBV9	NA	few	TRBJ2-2	TGTGCCAGCAGCGAATATGGACAGAAGAACACCGGGGAGCTGTTTTTT	CASSEYGQKNTGELFF
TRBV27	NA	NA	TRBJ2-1	TGTGCCAGCAGTTTATCGGGAATCCGCTCCTACAATGAGCAGTTCTTC	CASSLSGIRSYNEQFF
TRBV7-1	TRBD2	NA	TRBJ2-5	TGTGCCAGCAGCCTCCCTCCCGTTGCGGGAGAGGGTGAAGAGACCCAGTACTTC	CASSLPPVAGEGEETQYF
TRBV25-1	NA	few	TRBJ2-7	TGTGCCAGCAGTGCGATTGGGGGGCGGGGAGAGCAGTACTTC	CASSAIGGRGEQYF
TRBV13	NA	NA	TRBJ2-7	TGTGCCAGCACCCTCCTCGGGGCCTACGAGCAGTACTTC	CASTLLGAYEQYF
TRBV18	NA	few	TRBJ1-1	TGTGCCAGCTCACCTAATCCGTCGACTGAAGCTTTCTTT	CASSPNPSTEAFF
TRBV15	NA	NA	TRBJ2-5	TGTGCCACCAGCACATCCGTGAAAGAGACCCAGTACTTC	CATSTSVKETQYF
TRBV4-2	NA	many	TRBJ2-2	TGTGCCAGCAGCCAAGGGCTTTGGGACTTCAGTACGAACACCGGGGAGCTGTTTTTT	CASSQGLWDFSTNTGELFF
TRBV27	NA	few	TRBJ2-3	TGTGCCAGCAGTTACACTAGCACAGATACGCAGTATTTT	CASSYTSTDTQYF
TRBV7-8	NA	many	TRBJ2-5	TGTGCCAGCAGCGCCCTCGTTGAGGGGGAATTGGAGACCCAGTACTTC	CASSALVEGELETQYF
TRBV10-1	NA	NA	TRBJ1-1	TGCGCCAGCAGTGCCGGGTTGAATGCGGCTTTCTTT	CASSAGLNAAFF
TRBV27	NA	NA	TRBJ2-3	TGTGCCAGCGGGGGGAGGTACACAGATACGCAGTATTTT	CASGGRYTDTQYF
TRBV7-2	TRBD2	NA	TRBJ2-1	TGTGCCAGCAGCACACGGACTAGTAACAATGAGCAGTTCTTC	CASSTRTSNNEQFF
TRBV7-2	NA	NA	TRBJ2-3	TGTGCCAGCAGCCTCCCCCATCAACAGGTATACCCTCAGGGTACGCAGTATTTT	CASSLPHQQVYPQGTQYF
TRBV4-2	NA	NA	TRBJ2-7	TGTGCCAGCAGCCAAGTCGGGGGTGGAGTTTATATTGTCTCCTACGAGCAGTACTTC	CASSQVGGGVYIVSYEQYF
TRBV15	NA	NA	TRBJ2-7	TGTGCCACCAGCATCGTGTTGTCACCCGAGCAGTACTTC	CATSIVLSPEQYF
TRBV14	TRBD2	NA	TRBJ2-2	TGTGCCAGCAGCCCCTTGAAGGGGAGGGCCCCCGGGGAGCTGTTTTTT	CASSPLKGRAPGELFF
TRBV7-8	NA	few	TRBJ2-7	TGTGCCAGCAGCTTCTACTACGAGCAGTACTTC	CASSFYYEQYF
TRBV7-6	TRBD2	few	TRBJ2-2	TGTGCCAGCAGCGTACTAGCGGGAGGGTCGACTAAGAACACCGGGGAGCTGTTTTTT	CASSVLAGGSTKNTGELFF
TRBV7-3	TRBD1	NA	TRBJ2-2	TGTGCCAGCAGGCCCGGGACAGAGAACACCGGGGAGCTGTTTTTT	CASRPGTENTGELFF
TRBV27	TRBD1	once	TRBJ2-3	TGTGCCAGCAGATCCACCCTCCTCGCGGGACAGGGTTTTCATACTGGTACGCAGTATTTT	CASRSTLLAGQGFHTGTQYF
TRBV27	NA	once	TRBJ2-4	TGTGCCAGCAGTTTTGGGGGGGCTGGAAACATTCAGTACTTC	CASSFGGAGNIQYF
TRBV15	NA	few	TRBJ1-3	TGTGCCACCAGCAGAGCGGGCTCCTACTCTGGAAACACCATATATTTT	CATSRAGSYSGNTIYF